The present entry profiles one T cell receptor (beta chain) with its context. Produced via immunoSEQ multiplex PCR; TCRdb's table is partial and in-frame only. The repertoire has around 63,000 clones, over 60% of them found once; the top ten carry around 0.53%. Single viable CD3+CD4+CD8-CD45RO+ cells were sorted as the memory CD4+ T cells. The sample is drawn from a study of memory CD4+ T cells and cytomegalovirus serostatus. With V trimmed by 0 bases and J by 1 base, 2 bases remained unmatched. Germline assignment: CDR1 SGHRS and CDR2 YFSETQ. The CDR3 sequence is 16 residues long. The chain employs TRBV5-1 and TRBJ2-7, with TRBD2 identical over 12 bases. Material for sequencing was memory CD4+ T cells from blood. This clonotype was obtained from an adult in good health and CMV-seronegative. Some clones in this sample may be carry-over from other donors' samples. The DNA of the CDR3 is TGCGCCAGCAGCTTGGCCCTAGCGGGAGGGTCCTACGAGCAGTACTTC. It codes for CASSLALAGGSYEQYF.